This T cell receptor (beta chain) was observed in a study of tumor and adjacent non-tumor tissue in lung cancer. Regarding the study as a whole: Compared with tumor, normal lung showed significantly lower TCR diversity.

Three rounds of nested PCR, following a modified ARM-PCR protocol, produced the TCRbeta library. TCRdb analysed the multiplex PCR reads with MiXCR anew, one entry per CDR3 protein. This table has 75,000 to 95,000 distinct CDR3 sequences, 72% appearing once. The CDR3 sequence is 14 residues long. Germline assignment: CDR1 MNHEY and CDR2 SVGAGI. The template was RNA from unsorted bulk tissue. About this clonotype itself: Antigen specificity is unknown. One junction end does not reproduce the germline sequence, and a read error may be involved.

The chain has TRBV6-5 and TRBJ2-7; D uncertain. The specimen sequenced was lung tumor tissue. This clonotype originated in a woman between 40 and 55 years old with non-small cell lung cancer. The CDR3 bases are TGTGACAGCAGGCTTACCGGCGGATGGTGGGAGCAGTACTTC. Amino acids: CDSRLTGGWWEQYF.